This is a list of T cell receptor beta chains from one sample in a study of identical twins. TCRdb reprocessed the 5' RACE reads with MiXCR, giving one entry per CDR3 protein. The table shows some 460,000 distinct CDR3 sequences, with 12% to 15% occurring only once. This sample was also put to use in a study of yellow fever vaccine responses in identical twins.

Sequencing was performed on CD4+ T cells sorted from blood. The receptors derive from a woman aged 18-29 years in good health. Both conserved end residues are part of each CDR3. The D gene is left open where the match is weak. Rows may omit the clone size; those that give it use once, few, many or a size class.

J gene: TRBJ2-1; clone size: few; V gene: TRBV5-1; D gene: TRBD2; CDR3 protein: CASSRGRGGPYEQFF; CDR3 DNA: TGCGCCAGCAGCCGGGGGCGGGGGGGCCCCTATGAGCAGTTCTTC
J gene: TRBJ2-3; clone size: many; V gene: TRBV5-1; D gene: TRBD2; CDR3 protein: CASSLVSGGTDTQYF; CDR3 DNA: TGCGCCAGCAGCTTGGTTAGCGGGGGCACAGATACGCAGTATTTT
J gene: TRBJ2-5; clone size: NA; V gene: TRBV24-1; D gene: NA; CDR3 protein: CATRPPAQYF; CDR3 DNA: TGTGCCACCCGACCCCCGGCCCAGTACTTC
J gene: TRBJ1-6; clone size: few; V gene: TRBV20-1; D gene: NA; CDR3 protein: CSASRVDSPLHF; CDR3 DNA: TGCAGTGCTAGCCGGGTCGATTCACCCCTCCACTTT
J gene: TRBJ2-3; clone size: few; V gene: TRBV7-9; D gene: NA; CDR3 protein: CASSSTGVHTQYF; CDR3 DNA: TGTGCCAGCAGCTCTACGGGGGTCCATACGCAGTATTTT
J gene: TRBJ2-2; clone size: NA; V gene: TRBV10-3; D gene: NA; CDR3 protein: CAISDEEPPTGELFF; CDR3 DNA: TGTGCCATCAGTGATGAGGAACCTCCGACCGGGGAGCTGTTTTTT
J gene: TRBJ1-1; clone size: few; V gene: TRBV10-3; D gene: NA; CDR3 protein: CAISVGNTEAFF; CDR3 DNA: TGTGCCATCAGTGTCGGTAACACTGAAGCTTTCTTT
J gene: TRBJ2-2; clone size: few; V gene: TRBV11-2; D gene: TRBD2; CDR3 protein: CASSLEASGRVGGELFF; CDR3 DNA: TGTGCCAGCAGCTTAGAGGCTAGCGGGAGGGTCGGCGGGGAGCTGTTTTTT
J gene: TRBJ2-1; clone size: few; V gene: TRBV20-1; D gene: TRBD2; CDR3 protein: CSAESGGARNEQFF; CDR3 DNA: TGCAGTGCGGAAAGCGGGGGGGCCAGGAATGAGCAGTTCTTC
J gene: TRBJ2-1; clone size: NA; V gene: TRBV9; D gene: NA; CDR3 protein: CASSVGATLNEQFF; CDR3 DNA: TGTGCCAGCAGCGTAGGTGCTACCCTTAATGAGCAGTTCTTC
J gene: TRBJ2-2; clone size: once; V gene: TRBV6-2/TRBV6-3; D gene: NA; CDR3 protein: CATAPRGTGELFF; CDR3 DNA: TGTGCCACCGCTCCCCGGGGCACCGGGGAGCTGTTTTTT
J gene: TRBJ2-2; clone size: many; V gene: TRBV24-1; D gene: NA; CDR3 protein: CATRTQDTGELFF; CDR3 DNA: TGTGCCACCAGGACCCAGGACACCGGGGAGCTGTTTTTT
J gene: TRBJ2-1; clone size: few; V gene: TRBV9; D gene: NA; CDR3 protein: CASSAVGGPHNEQFF; CDR3 DNA: TGTGCCAGCAGCGCAGTCGGGGGTCCACACAATGAGCAGTTCTTC
J gene: TRBJ2-2; clone size: few; V gene: TRBV6-2/TRBV6-3; D gene: NA; CDR3 protein: CASSRQMNTGELFF; CDR3 DNA: TGTGCCAGCTCGCGACAAATGAACACCGGGGAGCTGTTTTTT
J gene: TRBJ2-7; clone size: few; V gene: TRBV7-2; D gene: NA; CDR3 protein: CASSSTLDYEQYF; CDR3 DNA: TGTGCCAGCAGCTCGACCCTCGACTACGAGCAGTACTTC
J gene: TRBJ1-4; clone size: few; V gene: TRBV28; D gene: NA; CDR3 protein: CASSLGTLRKLFF; CDR3 DNA: TGTGCCAGCAGTTTAGGGACACTTCGAAAACTGTTTTTT
J gene: TRBJ1-2; clone size: NA; V gene: TRBV28; D gene: NA; CDR3 protein: CASSSYMGNYGYTF; CDR3 DNA: TGTGCCAGCAGTTCCTACATGGGGAACTATGGCTACACCTTC
J gene: TRBJ2-1; clone size: few; V gene: TRBV12-3/TRBV12-4; D gene: NA; CDR3 protein: CASSSGVQLQIPHEQFF; CDR3 DNA: TGTGCCAGCAGTTCGGGCGTGCAGTTACAGATACCCCATGAGCAGTTCTTC
J gene: TRBJ2-3; clone size: few; V gene: TRBV4-3; D gene: TRBD2; CDR3 protein: CASSQGPSGRASDTQYF; CDR3 DNA: TGCGCCAGCAGCCAAGGTCCTAGCGGGAGGGCTTCAGATACGCAGTATTTT
J gene: TRBJ2-1; clone size: NA; V gene: TRBV29-1; D gene: TRBD1; CDR3 protein: CSVEDGQALHEQFF; CDR3 DNA: TGCAGCGTTGAAGATGGACAGGCGTTACATGAGCAGTTCTTC
J gene: TRBJ2-1; clone size: many; V gene: TRBV7-2; D gene: NA; CDR3 protein: CASSLWGNEQFF; CDR3 DNA: TGTGCCAGCAGCTTGTGGGGAAATGAGCAGTTCTTC
J gene: TRBJ2-1; clone size: NA; V gene: TRBV4-2; D gene: NA; CDR3 protein: CASSQLLSGGLNYNEQFF; CDR3 DNA: TGTGCCAGCAGCCAACTCCTTAGTGGGGGCCTCAACTACAATGAGCAGTTCTTC
J gene: TRBJ2-7; clone size: NA; V gene: TRBV6-1; D gene: TRBD2; CDR3 protein: CASSGPGLAAAREYF; CDR3 DNA: TGTGCCAGCAGTGGACCGGGACTAGCAGCCGCCCGGGAGTACTTC
J gene: TRBJ2-1; clone size: NA; V gene: TRBV28; D gene: TRBD1; CDR3 protein: CASTLLRGTGAYNEQFF; CDR3 DNA: TGTGCCAGCACCCTCCTAAGGGGGACAGGGGCCTACAATGAGCAGTTCTTC
J gene: TRBJ2-7; clone size: NA; V gene: TRBV21-1; D gene: NA; CDR3 protein: CANPKNGEQYF; CDR3 DNA: TGTGCCAACCCTAAGAACGGGGAGCAGTACTTC
J gene: TRBJ1-4; clone size: many; V gene: TRBV7-9; D gene: TRBD1; CDR3 protein: CASSPGQGSDEKLFF; CDR3 DNA: TGTGCCAGCAGCCCGGGACAGGGTTCTGATGAAAAACTGTTTTTT
J gene: TRBJ2-7; clone size: NA; V gene: TRBV19; D gene: NA; CDR3 protein: CASSIPLEGDSYEQYF; CDR3 DNA: TGTGCCAGTAGTATCCCGCTGGAGGGAGATTCCTACGAGCAGTACTTC
J gene: TRBJ2-6; clone size: few; V gene: TRBV2; D gene: NA; CDR3 protein: CASMVTASGANVLTF; CDR3 DNA: TGTGCCAGCATGGTGACGGCCTCCGGGGCCAACGTCCTGACTTTC
J gene: TRBJ1-1; clone size: few; V gene: TRBV6-2/TRBV6-3; D gene: NA; CDR3 protein: CASRPSLNTEAFF; CDR3 DNA: TGTGCCAGCAGACCGTCGCTGAACACTGAAGCTTTCTTT